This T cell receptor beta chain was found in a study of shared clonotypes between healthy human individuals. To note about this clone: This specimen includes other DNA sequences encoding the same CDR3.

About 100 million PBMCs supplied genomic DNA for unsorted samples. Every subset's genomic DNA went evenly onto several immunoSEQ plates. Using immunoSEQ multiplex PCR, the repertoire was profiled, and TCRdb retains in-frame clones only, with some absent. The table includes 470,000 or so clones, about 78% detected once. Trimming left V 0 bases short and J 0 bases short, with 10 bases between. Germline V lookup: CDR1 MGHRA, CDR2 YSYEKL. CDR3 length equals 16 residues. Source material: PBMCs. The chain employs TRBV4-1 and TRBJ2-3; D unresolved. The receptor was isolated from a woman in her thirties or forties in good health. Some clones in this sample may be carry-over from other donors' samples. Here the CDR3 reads CASSQDGRTSTDTQYF. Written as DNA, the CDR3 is TGCGCCAGCAGCCAAGATGGTCGGACCAGCACAGATACGCAGTATTTT.